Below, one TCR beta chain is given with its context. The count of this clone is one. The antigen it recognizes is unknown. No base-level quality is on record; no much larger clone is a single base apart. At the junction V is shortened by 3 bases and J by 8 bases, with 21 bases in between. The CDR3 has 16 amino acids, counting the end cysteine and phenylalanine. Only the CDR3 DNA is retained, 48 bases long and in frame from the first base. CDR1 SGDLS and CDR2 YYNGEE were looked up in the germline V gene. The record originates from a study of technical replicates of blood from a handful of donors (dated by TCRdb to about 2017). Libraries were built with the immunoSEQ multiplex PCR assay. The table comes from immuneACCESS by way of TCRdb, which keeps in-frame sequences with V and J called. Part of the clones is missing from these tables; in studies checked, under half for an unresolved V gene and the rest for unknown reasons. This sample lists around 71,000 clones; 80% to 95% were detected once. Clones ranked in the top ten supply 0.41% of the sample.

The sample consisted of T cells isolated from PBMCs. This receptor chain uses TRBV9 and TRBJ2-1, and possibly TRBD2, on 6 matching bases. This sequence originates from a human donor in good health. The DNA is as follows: TGTGCCAGCAGCGGCCTCGGGGGAGGATCTCAAGATGAGCAGTTCTTC. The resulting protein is CASSGLGGGSQDEQFF.